The 23 T cell receptor beta chains below come from one sample, sequenced in a study of blood T cells in healthy people across ages. Alongside a J-beta primer mix, a sample-barcoded 5' primer served in a second PCR lasting about 7 to 12 cycles. TCRdb reprocessed the 5' RACE reads via MiXCR and lists one record per CDR3 protein. This sample has more than 600,000 distinct CDR3 sequences, with about 25% found just once. This sample also appeared in a second study, on T cells of mothers and their children.

The sequenced sample was blood. The receptors were sampled from a boy between 10 and 17 years old in good health.

The chain carries TRBV7-9 and TRBJ2-5; 7 bases are shared with TRBD1. V was clipped by 5 bases and J by 4 bases; unmatched bases: 7. This CDR3 contains 14 residues. CDR1 and CDR2 (germline): SEHNR, FQNEAQ (reference sequence). This CDR3 is CASSPGDRRETQYF. CDR3 DNA sequence: TGTGCCAGCAGCCCAGGGGACAGACGAGAGACCCAGTACTTC.

V usage is TRBV4-3 and J usage is TRBJ2-7; the D gene is possibly TRBD1 (6 bases). This CDR3 is 15 amino acids long. CDR1 LGHNA and CDR2 YSLEER come from the germline V gene. V lost 1 base and J 9 bases, leaving 19 bases between the germline ends. The CDR3 sequence: CASSQGLSAGDGQYF. The CDR3 DNA sequence: TGCGCCAGCAGCCAAGGTCTTTCTGCAGGGGACGGGCAGTACTTC.

This clonotype came up a few times. The chain has TRBV12-3 or TRBV12-4 and TRBJ2-1; 16 bases align to TRBD2. The CDR3 sequence is 16 residues long. V lost 3 bases, J lost 9 bases, and 5 bases stayed unmatched. The CDR3 sequence: CASSFGTSGRGTEQFF. Written as DNA, the CDR3 is TGTGCCAGCAGTTTCGGGACTAGCGGGAGGGGGACTGAGCAGTTCTTC.

Only a few counts were recorded for this clonotype. The V gene is TRBV5-1, the J gene TRBJ2-5, with 14 bases fitting TRBD2. V gave up 0 bases and J gave up 5 bases; unmatched junction bases: 6. Germline-derived CDR1 and CDR2 are SGHRS and YFSETQ. The CDR3 has 17 residues. CDR3 DNA: TGCGCCAGCAGCTTGGGACTAGCGGGGGGGCCGGTTGAGACCCAGTACTTC. It codes for CASSLGLAGGPVETQYF.

The V gene is TRBV11-2, the J gene TRBJ2-7; tentatively, D is TRBD1 (5 bases). Trimming shortened V by 3 bases and J by 2 bases, and 20 bases separated the two germline ends. There are 17 residues in the CDR3. CDR1 and CDR2 from the germline V gene are SGHAT and FQNNGV. The CDR3 DNA follows: TGTGCCAGCAGCTTTACTCGGGCGCAGGGTTTCCCCTACGAGCAGTACTTC. Translated, it gives CASSFTRAQGFPYEQYF. The full variable domain, completed using reference TRBV11-2 and TRBJ2-7, is EAGVAQSPRYKIIEKRQSVAFWCNPISGHATLYWYQQILGQGPKLLIQFQNNGVVDDSQLPKDRFSAERLKGVDSTLKIQPAKLEDSAVYLCASSFTRAQGFPYEQYFGPGTRLTVT.

This clonotype was observed a few times. The chain links TRBV2 to TRBJ1-1; the D gene is possibly TRBD1 (5 bases). In germline, CDR1 is SNHLY, CDR2 FYNNEI. This CDR3 is 11 amino acids long. The V gene lost 7 bases and the J gene lost 6 bases, with 9 bases spanning the gap. The CDR3 DNA reads as TGTGCCAGCAACGGGGCAGCTGAAGCTTTCTTT. This codes for CASNGAAEAFF.

The chain combines TRBV7-9 with TRBJ1-4, with 9 bases identical to TRBD1. Germline V gives CDR1 SEHNR, CDR2 FQNEAQ (reference sequence). The CDR3 totals 15 residues. Trimming removed 5 bases from V and 7 bases from J; junction bases left unmatched: 8. The CDR3 region has the DNA TGTGCCAGCAGCCGACCTGGGACAGGGATTGAAAAACTGTTTTTT. As protein: CASSRPGTGIEKLFF.

The chain joins TRBV7-2 to TRBJ2-2; D unresolved. This CDR3 contains 16 residues. Trimming stripped 3 bases from V and 4 bases from J, with 15 bases between. The germline V gene encodes CDR1 SGHTA and CDR2 FQGNSA. The chain's CDR3 is CASSFSNRGTTGELFF. Written as DNA, the CDR3 is TGTGCCAGCAGCTTCTCGAACAGAGGCACCACCGGGGAGCTGTTTTTT. The entire variable domain, with the rest obtained from reference TRBV7-2 and TRBJ2-2, is as follows: GAGVSQSPSNKVTEKGKDVELRCDPISGHTALYWYRQSLGQGLEFLIYFQGNSAPDKSGLPSDRFSAERTGGSVSTLTIQRTQQEDSAVYLCASSFSNRGTTGELFFGEGSRLTVL.

Worth noting for this clonotype: A junction boundary mismatches the germline segment, possibly from a read error. This rearrangement joins TRBV5-1 to TRBJ2-2; 7 bases line up with TRBD1. In germline, CDR1 is SGHRS, CDR2 YFSETQ. This CDR3 spans 15 amino acids. The CDR3 sequence is CAGSLSATGAGELFF. Here the CDR3 DNA reads TGCGCCGGCAGCTTGTCGGCCACAGGGGCCGGGGAGCTGTTTTTT.

This clonotype was detected a few times. The V call is TRBV5-6, the J call TRBJ1-1; the match to TRBD1 covers 7 bases. The germline V gene encodes CDR1 SGHDT and CDR2 YYEEEE. The CDR3 has 15 amino acids. V dropped 1 base and J dropped 4; count of bases not matched to a gene: 7. Here the CDR3 reads CASSLTLTGTTEAFF. DNA for the CDR3: TGTGCCAGCAGCTTGACCTTGACAGGGACCACTGAAGCTTTCTTT.

The V and J genes are TRBV3-1 and TRBJ2-5; D not certain. The J call is in doubt because the DNA end fits TRBJ2-7 better. CDR3 length equals 17 residues. Germline V gene sequence: CDR1 LGHDT, CDR2 YNNKEL (reference sequence). The DNA for the CDR3 is TGTGCCAGCAGCCATGCCTTCGGGTGGGAAGGGACCTACGAGCAGTACTTC. This encodes CASSHAFGWEGTYEQYF.

V and J are TRBV6-5 and TRBJ1-4, with 10 bases aligning to TRBD1. CDR1 is MNHEY, CDR2 SVGAGI, per germline. The CDR3 has 14 amino acids. Trimming removed 6 bases from V and 7 bases from J; junction bases left unmatched: 5. CDR3 loop: CASRTGGAGEKLFF. Written as DNA, the CDR3 is TGTGCCAGCAGGACAGGGGGCGCAGGTGAAAAACTGTTTTTT.

This clonotype appeared a few times. The rearrangement joins TRBV15 to TRBJ2-2, with a possible D match to TRBD1 (6 bases). Looked up from germline, CDR1 is LNHNV and CDR2 is YYDKDF (reference sequence). Trimming stripped 0 bases from V and 6 bases from J, with 14 bases between. The CDR3 spans 16 residues. The CDR3 region is CATSRDQRQAAGELFF. The CDR3 nucleotides read TGTGCCACCAGCAGAGATCAGAGACAGGCCGCCGGGGAGCTGTTTTTT.

This clonotype was detected only a few times. The chain has TRBV29-1 and TRBJ2-1; TRBD2 agrees at 13 bases. From germline, CDR1 is SQVTM and CDR2 ANQGSEA. This CDR3 contains 14 residues. Germline trimming cut 1 base from V and 12 bases from J; bases unmatched to any gene: 6. CDR3: CSVEGGTSGKGQFF. CDR3 DNA sequence: TGCAGCGTTGAAGGCGGGACTAGCGGGAAGGGGCAGTTCTTC.

This clonotype turned up a few times. V usage is TRBV2 and J usage is TRBJ2-1; unclear D gene. The CDR3 loop spans 15 amino acids. Per the germline V gene, CDR1 is SNHLY and CDR2 is FYNNEI. Trimming stripped 3 bases from V and 0 bases from J, with 9 bases between. CDR3 sequence: CASSETGRSYNEQFF. CDR3 DNA sequence: TGTGCCAGCAGTGAGACTGGCCGCTCCTACAATGAGCAGTTCTTC. Complete variable domain (other parts from reference TRBV2 and TRBJ2-1): EPEVTQTPSHQVTQMGQEVILRCVPISNHLYFYWYRQILGQKVEFLVSFYNNEISEKSEIFDDQFSVERPDGSNFTLKIRSTKLEDSAMYFCASSETGRSYNEQFFGPGTRLTVL.

This clonotype was recorded a few times. V usage is TRBV7-2 and J usage is TRBJ2-3; TRBD2 aligns across 9 bases. The CDR3 length is 19 residues. Germline CDR1 and CDR2: SGHTA and FQGNSA. V shed 1 base, J shed 1 base, and the junction held 12 bases outside the gene matches. The CDR3 reads CASSLEGRGGGGRTDTQYF. CDR3 bases: TGTGCCAGCAGCTTAGAAGGTCGCGGCGGGGGGGGCCGCACAGATACGCAGTATTTT.

The rearrangement links TRBV7-2 to TRBJ1-3; no firm D call. Trimming left V 4 bases short and J 5 bases short, with 9 bases between. The CDR3 covers 13 residues. Germline CDR1 SGHTA, CDR2 FQGNSA. The CDR3 reads CASSSRARNTIYF. The CDR3 region has the DNA TGTGCCAGCAGCTCGCGGGCCCGAAACACCATATATTTT.

This clonotype has more than one count but fewer than ten. This chain joins TRBV10-2 and TRBJ2-5, with no clear D. The J call may be faulty, since TRBJ2-1 better matches the DNA end. The germline V gene has CDR1 WSHSY and CDR2 SAAADI. The CDR3 length is 12 residues. Written as DNA, the CDR3 is TGCGCCAGCAGTGAATTGTGGGATGAGCAGTTCTTC. The encoded protein is CASSELWDEQFF.

The chain couples TRBV7-8 to TRBJ2-5; 11 nucleotides agree with TRBD2. J was trimmed by 4 bases and V by 4 bases; bases with no gene match: 5. The CDR3 is 15 amino acids. The germline V gene has CDR1 SGHVS and CDR2 FQNEAQ. DNA of the CDR3: TGTGCCAGCAGCTCATTCGGACTAGCGGGAGAGACCCAGTACTTC. Protein: CASSSFGLAGETQYF.

This chain uses TRBV15 with TRBJ2-7, with D tentatively TRBD1 (5 bases). The V gene lost 3 bases and the J gene lost 3 bases, with 12 bases spanning the gap. Germline CDR1 is LNHNV and CDR2 is YYDKDF (reference sequence). This CDR3 is 14 amino acids long. CDR3 sequence reads: CATSRQGKVYEQYF. CDR3 in DNA: TGTGCCACCAGCAGGCAGGGAAAAGTCTACGAGCAGTACTTC.

There are a few counts of this clonotype. V is TRBV20-1 and J is TRBJ2-3; D call uncertain. Germline CDR1 is DFQATT and CDR2 is SNEGSKA (reference sequence). The CDR3 totals 13 residues. Trimming left V 4 bases short and J 4 bases short, with 12 bases between. CDR3 protein: CSAKLPYPDTQYF. CDR3 in DNA: TGCAGTGCTAAGCTACCGTATCCAGATACGCAGTATTTT.

This clonotype was observed a few times. The chain recombines TRBV29-1 with TRBJ2-5, with D hard to call. With the DNA end fitting TRBJ2-1 better, the J assignment may be wrong. The CDR3 is made up of 13 amino acids. Germline CDR1 is SQVTM and CDR2 is ANQGSEA. This chain's CDR3 is CSVEESGANEQFF. The DNA of the CDR3 is TGCAGCGTTGAAGAGAGTGGCGCCAATGAGCAGTTCTTC.

V is TRBV21-1 and J is TRBJ2-7. TRBV21-1 represents a pseudogene. The CDR3 is 11 amino acids. In DNA form, the CDR3 reads TGTGCCAGCAGGACTGACTACGAGCAGTACTTC. As protein: CASRTDYEQYF.